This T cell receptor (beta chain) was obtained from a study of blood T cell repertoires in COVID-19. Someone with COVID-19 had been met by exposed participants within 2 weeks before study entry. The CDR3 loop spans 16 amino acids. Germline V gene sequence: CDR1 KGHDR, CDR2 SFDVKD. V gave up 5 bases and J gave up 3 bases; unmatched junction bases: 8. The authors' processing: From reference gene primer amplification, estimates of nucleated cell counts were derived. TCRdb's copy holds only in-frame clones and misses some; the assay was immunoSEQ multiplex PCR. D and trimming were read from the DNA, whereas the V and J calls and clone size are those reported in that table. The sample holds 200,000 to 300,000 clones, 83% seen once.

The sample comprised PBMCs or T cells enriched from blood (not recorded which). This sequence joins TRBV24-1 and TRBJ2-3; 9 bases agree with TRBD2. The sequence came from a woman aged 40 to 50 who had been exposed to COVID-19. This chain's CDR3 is CATSVVGLAGTDTQYF. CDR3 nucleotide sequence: TGTGCCACCAGTGTGGTGGGTCTAGCGGGGACAGATACGCAGTATTTT.